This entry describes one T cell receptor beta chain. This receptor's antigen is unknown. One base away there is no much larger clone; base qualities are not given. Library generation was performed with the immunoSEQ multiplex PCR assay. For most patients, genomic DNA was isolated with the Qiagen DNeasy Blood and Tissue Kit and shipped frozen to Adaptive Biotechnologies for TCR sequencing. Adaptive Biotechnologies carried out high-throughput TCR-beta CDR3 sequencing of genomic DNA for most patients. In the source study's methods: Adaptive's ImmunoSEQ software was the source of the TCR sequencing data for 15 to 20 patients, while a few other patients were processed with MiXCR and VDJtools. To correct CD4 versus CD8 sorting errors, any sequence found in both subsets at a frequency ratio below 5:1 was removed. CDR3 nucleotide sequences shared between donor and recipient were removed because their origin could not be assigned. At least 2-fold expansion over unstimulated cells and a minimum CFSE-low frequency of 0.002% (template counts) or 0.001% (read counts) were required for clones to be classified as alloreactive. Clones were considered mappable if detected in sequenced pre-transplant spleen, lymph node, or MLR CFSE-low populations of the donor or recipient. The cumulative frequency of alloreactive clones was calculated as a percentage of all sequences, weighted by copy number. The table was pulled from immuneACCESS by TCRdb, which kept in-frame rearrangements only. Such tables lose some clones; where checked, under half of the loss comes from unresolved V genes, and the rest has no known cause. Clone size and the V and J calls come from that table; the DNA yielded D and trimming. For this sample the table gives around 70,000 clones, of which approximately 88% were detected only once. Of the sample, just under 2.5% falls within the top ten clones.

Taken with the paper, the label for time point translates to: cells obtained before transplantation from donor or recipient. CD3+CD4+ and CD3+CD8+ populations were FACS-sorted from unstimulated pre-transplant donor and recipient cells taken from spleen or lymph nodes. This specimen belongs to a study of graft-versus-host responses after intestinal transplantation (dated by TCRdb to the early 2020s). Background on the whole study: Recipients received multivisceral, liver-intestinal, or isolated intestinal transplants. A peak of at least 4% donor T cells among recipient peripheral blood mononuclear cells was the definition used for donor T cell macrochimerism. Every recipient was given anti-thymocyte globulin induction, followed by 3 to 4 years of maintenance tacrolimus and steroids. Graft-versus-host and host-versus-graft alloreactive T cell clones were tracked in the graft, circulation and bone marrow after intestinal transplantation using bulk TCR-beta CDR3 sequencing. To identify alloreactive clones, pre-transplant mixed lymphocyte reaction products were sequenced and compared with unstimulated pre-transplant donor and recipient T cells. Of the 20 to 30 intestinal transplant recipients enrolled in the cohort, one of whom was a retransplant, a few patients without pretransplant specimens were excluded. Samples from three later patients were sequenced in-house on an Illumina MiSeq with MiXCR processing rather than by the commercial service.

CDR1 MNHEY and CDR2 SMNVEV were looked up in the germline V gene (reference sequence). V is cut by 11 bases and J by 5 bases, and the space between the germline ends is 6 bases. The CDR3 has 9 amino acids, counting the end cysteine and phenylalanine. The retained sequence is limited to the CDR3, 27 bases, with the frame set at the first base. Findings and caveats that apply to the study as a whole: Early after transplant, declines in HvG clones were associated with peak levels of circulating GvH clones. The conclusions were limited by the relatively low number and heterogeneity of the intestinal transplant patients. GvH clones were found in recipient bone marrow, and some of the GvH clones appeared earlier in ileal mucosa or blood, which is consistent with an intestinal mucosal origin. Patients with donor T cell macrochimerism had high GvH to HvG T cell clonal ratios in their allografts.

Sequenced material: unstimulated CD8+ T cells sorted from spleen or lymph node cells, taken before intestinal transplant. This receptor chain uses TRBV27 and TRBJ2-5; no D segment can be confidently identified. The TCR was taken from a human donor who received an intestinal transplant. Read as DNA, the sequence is TGTGCCCCTTTGGAGACCCAGTACTTC. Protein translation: CAPLETQYF.